This T cell receptor beta chain derives from a study of shared clonotypes between healthy human individuals. This clone was seen a handful of times. This table comes from immunoSEQ multiplex PCR, and its TCRdb copy is limited to in-frame clones, with some not included. The data show 850,000 to 1,200,000 clones, about 80% seen once. The V segment lost 3 bases and the J segment 0 bases; nucleotides outside the gene matches: 5. The length of the CDR3 is 17 residues. The germline CDR1 and CDR2 sequences are WSHSY and SAAADI. The sequenced sample was memory CD4+ T cells sorted from blood. Subset indicated: CD45RA-negative fraction. The V call is TRBV10-2, the J call TRBJ2-7, with TRBD2 identical over 13 bases. This clonotype was sampled from a man aged 18-30 years in good health. CDR3 nucleotides: TGCGCCAGCAGTGATCAGGGACTAGCGGGAAGCTCCTACGAGCAGTACTTC. Residues: CASSDQGLAGSSYEQYF.